This T cell receptor beta chain was documented in a study of human T cells and chemical hapten exposure. Across the study: In the sensitization step, 2% DPC was placed on approximately 2 cm by approximately 2 cm of upper inner arm skin. Patients, mostly women, had alopecia areata, alopecia totalis or alopecia universalis. Broader study findings: Relative to control repertoires, expanded TCRs gave rise to significantly more large CDR3 similarity clusters.

With regard to this clonotype: Its antigen is currently unknown.

CDR3 length: 13 amino acids. Germline V gives CDR1 DFQATT, CDR2 SNEGSKA (reference sequence). V was pared by 4 bases and J by 4 bases, with 14 bases between. TCRdb reprocessed the RACE reads via MiXCR and lists one record per CDR3 protein. The table shows 20,000 to 30,000 distinct CDR3 sequences, with roughly a tenth occurring only once. The time point denotes: patch test 2, 6 weeks after DPC sensitization. The treatment was: therapeutic diphenylcyclopropenone sensitization with weekly scalp DPC. The drawing of blood occurred before each patch test was applied. The specimen was whole blood, collected in connection with sensitization to the hapten diphenylcyclopropenone (DPC). The sequence came from a man younger than 45 with alopecia areata. Some clones in this sample may be carry-over from other donors' samples. J is TRBJ2-7 and V is TRBV20-1; D gene ambiguous. The CDR3 DNA reads as TGCAGTGCTATTTCCAGTACCAGTTACGAGCAGTACTTC. Translation gives CSAISSTSYEQYF.